The TCR beta chain described here comes from a study of CD8+CD57+ T cells in acquired aplastic anemia. Investigators profiled TCR beta VDJ and CDR3 from genomic DNA template. TCRdb re-called the reads through MiXCR, storing one row per CDR3 protein. The sample lists roughly 180,000 distinct CDR3 sequences, approximately 46% seen once, with about 2.9% in the top ten. V lost 3 bases, J lost 2 bases, and 12 bases stayed unmatched. The CDR3 has 16 residues. Germline CDR1 SQVTM, CDR2 ANQGSEA. The sample taken for sequencing was sorted CD4+, CD8+, or CD8+CD57+ T cells (not recorded which) from PBMCs. The gene calls are TRBV29-1 and TRBJ2-5; 7 positions match TRBD2. The receptor was isolated from a human donor in good health. The CDR3 sequence is CSVDGMREYKQETQYF. The CDR3 region has the DNA TGCAGCGTTGACGGTATGCGGGAGTACAAGCAAGAGACCCAGTACTTC.